A single sample is the source of the 19 T cell receptor beta chains below, sequenced in a study of blood T cell repertoires in COVID-19. Here immunoSEQ multiplex PCR was the method, and the copy in TCRdb shows in-frame clones only, minus some. The sample lists 180,000 or so clones; 65% to 90% were seen once. The sequenced material came from peripheral blood. The source is a man in his 60s with acute or convalescent COVID-19.

The chain is built from TRBV7-8 and TRBJ2-3, with 7 bases identical to TRBD2. The V gene's germline CDR1 is SGHVS and CDR2 FQNEAQ. The CDR3 has 16 amino acids. Germline trimming cut 2 bases from V and 3 bases from J; bases unmatched to any gene: 8. CDR3: CASSLWASGATDTQYF. The CDR3 region has the DNA TGTGCCAGCAGCTTATGGGCCAGCGGGGCTACAGATACGCAGTATTTT. Full variable domain (missing parts from reference TRBV7-8 and TRBJ2-3): GAGVSQSPRYKVAKRGQDVALRCDPISGHVSLFWYQQALGQGPEFLTYFQNEAQLDKSGLPSDRFFAERPEGSVSTLKIQRTQQEDSAVYLCASSLWASGATDTQYFGPGTRLTVL.

This chain connects TRBV28 to TRBJ2-3; 12 positions match TRBD2. Germline V CDR1 and CDR2: MDHEN, SYDVKM. The CDR3 totals 16 residues. The V gene end was trimmed by 7 bases and the J gene end by 6 bases; junction bases not matched to a gene: 11. CDR3 residues: CASKKPSGRVPDTQYF. DNA for the CDR3: TGTGCCAGCAAGAAACCTAGCGGGAGGGTCCCCGATACGCAGTATTTT. Filled out from reference TRBV28 and TRBJ2-3, the complete variable domain reads DVKVTQSSRYLVKRTGEKVFLECVQDMDHENMFWYRQDPGLGLRLIYFSYDVKMKEKGDIPEGYSVSREKKERFSLILESASTNQTSMYLCASKKPSGRVPDTQYFGPGTRLTVL.

The chain has TRBV7-8 and TRBJ1-3; TRBD1 matches 9 bases. This CDR3 contains 15 residues. Germline-derived CDR1 and CDR2 are SGHVS and FQNEAQ. The ends lost 4 bases at V and 4 bases at J; junction bases unmatched: 5. For the CDR3, the DNA is TGTGCCAGCAGCTCACAGGGGGCTTTAGGAAACACCATATATTTT. Its protein product is CASSSQGALGNTIYF. The variable domain in full, with the rest retrieved from reference TRBV7-8 and TRBJ1-3, is GAGVSQSPRYKVAKRGQDVALRCDPISGHVSLFWYQQALGQGPEFLTYFQNEAQLDKSGLPSDRFFAERPEGSVSTLKIQRTQQEDSAVYLCASSSQGALGNTIYFGEGSWLTVV.

The V gene is TRBV5-1, the J gene TRBJ2-1, with 8 bases fitting TRBD1. V shed 2 bases and J 1 base; nucleotides not matched to a gene: 8. Germline V gene data show CDR1 as SGHRS and CDR2 as YFSETQ. The CDR3 is 17 residues long. The CDR3 nucleotides are TGCGCCAGCAGCTTCGGACCGGACAGGGTTTCCTACAATGAGCAGTTCTTC. Amino acid sequence: CASSFGPDRVSYNEQFF. Complete variable domain (other parts from reference TRBV5-1 and TRBJ2-1): KAGVTQTPRYLIKTRGQQVTLSCSPISGHRSVSWYQQTPGQGLQFLFEYFSETQRNKGNFPGRFSGRQFSNSRSEMNVSTLELGDSALYLCASSFGPDRVSYNEQFFGPGTRLTVL.

This clone has a single count. The gene calls are TRBV5-8 and TRBJ2-1; no definite D call. With 0 bases removed from V and 3 bases from J, the gap between germline ends came to 7 bases. Per the germline V gene, CDR1 is SGHTS and CDR2 is YDEGEE. The CDR3 consists of 14 residues. The CDR3 region is CASSLDPGYNEQFF. The CDR3 region has the DNA TGTGCCAGCAGCTTGGACCCAGGCTACAATGAGCAGTTCTTC.

The chain is built from TRBV7-3 and TRBJ2-1; tentative D call: TRBD1 (5 bases). The CDR3 contains 15 residues. Germline CDR1 is SGHTA and CDR2 is FQGTGA. Trimming left V 2 bases short and J 4 bases short, with 12 bases between. The CDR3 region has the DNA TGTGCCAGCAGCTTACGCACAGGTAGTTACAATGAGCAGTTCTTC. Protein product: CASSLRTGSYNEQFF.

In regard to this clone: Relative to the germline gene, one junction end is altered; a read error may explain this. The chain is built from TRBV6-5 and TRBJ2-2; D might be TRBD2 (6 bases). The germline CDR1 and CDR2 sequences are MNHEY and SVGAGI. The CDR3 runs to 14 residues. The CDR3 protein is CASARDPNAGELFF. The CDR3 region has the DNA TGTGCCAGCGCGCGGGACCCGAACGCCGGGGAGCTGTTTTTT.

The chain combines TRBV15 with TRBJ1-1, with D unresolved. The CDR3 is made up of 13 amino acids. Germline values: CDR1 LNHNV, CDR2 YYDKDF (reference sequence). The V and J ends lost 5 bases and 5 bases respectively, with 12 bases between them. The CDR3 loop reads CATSAEGKTEAFF. The DNA of the CDR3 is TGTGCCACCAGCGCGGAAGGTAAGACTGAAGCTTTCTTT. Complete variable domain (other parts from reference TRBV15 and TRBJ1-1): DAMVIQNPRYQVTQFGKPVTLSCSQTLNHNVMYWYQQKSSQAPKLLFHYYDKDFNNEADTPDNFQSRRPNTSFCFLDIRSPGLGDTAMYLCATSAEGKTEAFFGQGTRLTVV.

V usage is TRBV9 and J usage is TRBJ1-1, with D hard to call. V lost 0 bases and J 2 bases, leaving 11 bases between the germline ends. Germline assignment: CDR1 SGDLS and CDR2 YYNGEE. The CDR3 runs 15 residues. The CDR3 protein is CASSVDGGKNTEAFF. CDR3 nucleotide sequence: TGTGCCAGCAGCGTAGATGGAGGGAAAAACACTGAAGCTTTCTTT.

This chain joins TRBV28 and TRBJ1-5, with D unclear. V was pared by 6 bases and J by 2 bases, with 8 bases between. The length of the CDR3 is 13 residues. The germline gives CDR1 MDHEN, CDR2 SYDVKM. CDR3 sequence: CASSRLGNQPQHF. The DNA of the CDR3 is TGTGCCAGCAGCCGACTGGGCAATCAGCCCCAGCATTTT. The full variable domain, in which reference TRBV28 and TRBJ1-5 provide the parts outside the CDR3, is DVKVTQSSRYLVKRTGEKVFLECVQDMDHENMFWYRQDPGLGLRLIYFSYDVKMKEKGDIPEGYSVSREKKERFSLILESASTNQTSMYLCASSRLGNQPQHFGDGTRLSIL.

This clone was counted a single time. V usage is TRBV7-3 and J usage is TRBJ1-6; tentative D call: TRBD1 (6 bases). V shed 5 bases and J shed 10 bases, with 18 bases lying between them. Germline V gene data show CDR1 as SGHTA and CDR2 as FQGTGA. The CDR3 consists of 15 residues. CDR3 in amino acids: CASSLSNRVESPLHF. CDR3 sequence (DNA): TGTGCCAGCAGCCTATCGAACAGGGTAGAATCACCCCTCCACTTT.

V is TRBV10-2 and J is TRBJ1-5; 7 positions match TRBD1. Germline V lookup: CDR1 WSHSY, CDR2 SAAADI. Trimming took 4 bases from V and 10 from J; bases not matched to a gene: 13. The CDR3 has 15 amino acids. CDR3 amino acids: CASSGSGQIITPQHF. In DNA form, the CDR3 reads TGCGCCAGCAGTGGGTCGGGACAGATCATTACTCCCCAGCATTTT.

The V and J genes are TRBV18 and TRBJ2-5; weak D call: TRBD1 (5 bases). The germline V and J ends were trimmed by 5 bases and 5 bases, with 9 bases remaining between them. The CDR3 is made up of 12 amino acids. Germline loops: CDR1 KGHSH, CDR2 LQKENI. The CDR3 spells CASSSGRETQYF. The CDR3 coding sequence is TGTGCCAGCTCATCAGGGCGGGAGACCCAGTACTTC.

The genes are TRBV6-5 and TRBJ1-6; 7 bases agree with TRBD1. Germline assignment: CDR1 MNHEY and CDR2 SVGAGI. V trimming: 5 bases; J trimming: 7 bases; junction bases outside the gene matches: 5. The CDR3 contains 14 residues. Here the CDR3 reads CASSPTGFNSPLHF. The CDR3 bases are TGTGCCAGCAGTCCGACAGGGTTCAATTCACCCCTCCACTTT.

The chain joins TRBV3-1 (or the pseudogene TRBV3-2) to TRBJ1-1; weak D call: TRBD1 (5 bases). V was pared by 0 bases and J by 6 bases, with 14 bases between. CDR1 and CDR2 (germline): LGHDT, YNNKEL (reference sequence). There are 15 residues in the CDR3. This chain's CDR3 is CASSQDLGQGPEAFF. Here the CDR3 DNA reads TGTGCCAGCAGCCAAGATCTCGGGCAGGGCCCTGAAGCTTTCTTT.

This clone was seen a single time. V is TRBV28 and J is TRBJ1-3; no reliable D call. The CDR3 extends over 15 amino acids. The germline V and J ends were trimmed by 5 bases and 0 bases, with 11 bases remaining between them. The germline V gene has CDR1 MDHEN and CDR2 SYDVKM. The CDR3 sequence is CASSPELSSGNTIYF. DNA for the CDR3: TGTGCCAGCAGTCCGGAACTAAGCTCTGGAAACACCATATATTTT.

The genes are TRBV28 and TRBJ1-3; 7 nucleotides agree with TRBD1. The length of the CDR3 is 15 residues. In germline, CDR1 is MDHEN, CDR2 SYDVKM. Losses at the gene ends were 5 bases for V and 0 bases for J; bases not matched to a gene: 4. CDR3 protein: CASSQGGLSGNTIYF. The DNA for the CDR3 is TGTGCCAGCAGTCAGGGGGGTCTCTCTGGAAACACCATATATTTT.

This chain connects TRBV7-3 to TRBJ1-5; 7 bases map to TRBD1. Losses at the gene ends were 7 bases for V and 4 bases for J; bases not matched to a gene: 16. CDR1 and CDR2 (germline): SGHTA, FQGTGA. The CDR3 is 17 amino acids. The CDR3 spells CASTDRNRGRGNQPQHF. CDR3 bases: TGTGCCAGCACCGATAGGAACAGGGGCCGGGGGAATCAGCCCCAGCATTTT.

This chain links TRBV6-5 with TRBJ1-2; 9 bases are shared with TRBD1. The CDR3 is made up of 14 amino acids. Germline V lookup: CDR1 MNHEY, CDR2 SVGAGI. V shed 7 bases, J shed 0 bases, and the junction held 3 bases outside the gene matches. The chain's CDR3 is CASKGQGANYGYTF. Here the CDR3 DNA reads TGTGCCAGCAAGGGACAGGGAGCTAACTATGGCTACACCTTC.